This T cell receptor (beta chain) was profiled in a study of chemoradiotherapy in HPV16-positive cancers. Background on the study: Candidate HPV-specific clones and shared TCR motifs came from a couple of HPV16-positive patients.

This clone was picked up one time. Germline CDR1 is SGHTA and CDR2 is FQGNSA. The J segment lost 5 bases and the V segment lost 4 bases, leaving 5 bases of the junction unmatched. The length of the CDR3 is 14 residues. Samples were taken several times over chemoradiotherapy. Profiled with immunoSEQ multiplex PCR; TCRdb holds only in-frame clones, not every one. The table has 15,000 to 20,000 clones, 90% to 95% seen once. J is TRBJ1-2 and V is TRBV7-2; 9 nucleotides agree with TRBD1. The input for sequencing was blood, taken from a patient who underwent chemoradiotherapy. This TCR was recovered from a human donor with HPV-associated anogenital cancer. The CDR3 protein is CASSSPGQGYGYTF. As DNA, the CDR3 is TGTGCCAGCAGCTCACCGGGACAGGGATATGGCTACACCTTC.